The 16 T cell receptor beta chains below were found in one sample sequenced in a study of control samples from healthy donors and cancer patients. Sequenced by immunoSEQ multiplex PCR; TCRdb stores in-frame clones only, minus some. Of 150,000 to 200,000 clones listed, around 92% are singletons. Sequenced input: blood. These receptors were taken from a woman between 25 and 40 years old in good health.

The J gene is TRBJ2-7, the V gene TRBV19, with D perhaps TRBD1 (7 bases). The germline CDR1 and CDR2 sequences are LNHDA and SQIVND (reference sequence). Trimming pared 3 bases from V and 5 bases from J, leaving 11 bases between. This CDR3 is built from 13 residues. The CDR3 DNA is TGTGCCAGTAGTATTCTCAGGGGGGACGAGCAGTACTTC. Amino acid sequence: CASSILRGDEQYF. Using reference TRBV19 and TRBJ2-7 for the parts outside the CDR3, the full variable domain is DGGITQSPKYLFRKEGQNVTLSCEQNLNHDAMYWYRQDPGQGLRLIYYSQIVNDFQKGDIAEGYSVSREKKESFPLTVTSAQKNPTAFYLCASSILRGDEQYFGPGTRLTVT.

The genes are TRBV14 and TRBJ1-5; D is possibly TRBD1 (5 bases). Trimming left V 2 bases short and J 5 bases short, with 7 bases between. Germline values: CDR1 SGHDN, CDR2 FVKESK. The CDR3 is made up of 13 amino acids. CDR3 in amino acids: CASSQFRDQPQHF. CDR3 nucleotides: TGTGCCAGCAGCCAATTCAGGGATCAGCCCCAGCATTTT.

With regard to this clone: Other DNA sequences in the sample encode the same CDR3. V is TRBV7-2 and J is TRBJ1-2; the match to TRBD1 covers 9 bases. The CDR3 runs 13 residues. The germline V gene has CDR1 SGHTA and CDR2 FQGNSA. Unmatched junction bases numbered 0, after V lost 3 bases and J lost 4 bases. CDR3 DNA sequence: TGTGCCAGCAGCTTGGGACAGGGCTATGGCTACACCTTC. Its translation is CASSLGQGYGYTF. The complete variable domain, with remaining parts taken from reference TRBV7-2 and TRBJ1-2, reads GAGVSQSPSNKVTEKGKDVELRCDPISGHTALYWYRQSLGQGLEFLIYFQGNSAPDKSGLPSDRFSAERTGGSVSTLTIQRTQQEDSAVYLCASSLGQGYGYTFGSGTRLTVV.

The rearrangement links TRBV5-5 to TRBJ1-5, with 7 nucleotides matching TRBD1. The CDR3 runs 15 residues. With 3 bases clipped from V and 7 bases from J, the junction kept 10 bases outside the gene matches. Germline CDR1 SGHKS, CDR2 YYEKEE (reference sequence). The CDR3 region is CASSSNDRDGQPQHF. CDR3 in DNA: TGTGCCAGCAGCTCCAACGACAGGGATGGGCAGCCCCAGCATTTT.

The CDR3 DNA is TGCGCCAGCAGTGAGTCTACTAGCGGGGGCACAGATACGCAGTATTTT. The encoded protein is CASSESTSGGTDTQYF. V gene TRBV10-1 combines with J gene TRBJ2-3; 10 bases align to TRBD2. CDR1 WNHNN and CDR2 SYGVQD come from the germline V gene (reference sequence). CDR3 length: 16 amino acids. Trimming cost V 0 bases and J 1 base; bases outside gene matches: 1.

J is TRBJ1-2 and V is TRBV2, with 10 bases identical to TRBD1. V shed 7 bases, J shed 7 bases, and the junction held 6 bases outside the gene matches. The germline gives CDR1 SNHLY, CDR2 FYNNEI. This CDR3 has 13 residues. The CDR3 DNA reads TGTGCCAGCACCGGGACAGGGGTCTCTGGCTACACCTTC. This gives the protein CASTGTGVSGYTF.

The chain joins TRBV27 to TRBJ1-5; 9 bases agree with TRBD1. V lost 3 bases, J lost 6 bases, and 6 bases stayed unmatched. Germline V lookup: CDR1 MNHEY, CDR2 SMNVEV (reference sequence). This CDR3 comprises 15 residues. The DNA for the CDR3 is TGTGCCAGCAGTTTGACAGGGGGTAGGAGTCAGCCCCAGCATTTT. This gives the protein CASSLTGGRSQPQHF.

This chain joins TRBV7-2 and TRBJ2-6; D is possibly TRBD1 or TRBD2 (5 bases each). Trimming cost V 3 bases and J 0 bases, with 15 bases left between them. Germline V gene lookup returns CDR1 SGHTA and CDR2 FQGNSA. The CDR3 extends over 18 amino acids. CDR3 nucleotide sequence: TGTGCCAGCAGCTTGGGGGAGCTACCCCTCTCTGGGGCCAACGTCCTGACTTTC. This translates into CASSLGELPLSGANVLTF.

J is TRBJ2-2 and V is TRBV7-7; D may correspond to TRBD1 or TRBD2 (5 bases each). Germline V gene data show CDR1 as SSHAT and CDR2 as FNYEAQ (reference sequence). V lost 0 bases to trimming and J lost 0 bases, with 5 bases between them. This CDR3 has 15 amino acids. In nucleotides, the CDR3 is TGTGCCAGCAGCTTAGCGGGGGCGAACACCGGGGAGCTGTTTTTT. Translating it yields CASSLAGANTGELFF.

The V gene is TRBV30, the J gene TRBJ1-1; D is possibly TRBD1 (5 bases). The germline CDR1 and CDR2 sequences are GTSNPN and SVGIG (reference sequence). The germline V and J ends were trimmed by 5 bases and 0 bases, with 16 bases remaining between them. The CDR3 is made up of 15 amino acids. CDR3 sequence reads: CAWSRDGYMNTEAFF. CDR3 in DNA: TGTGCCTGGTCCCGGGACGGATACATGAACACTGAAGCTTTCTTT.

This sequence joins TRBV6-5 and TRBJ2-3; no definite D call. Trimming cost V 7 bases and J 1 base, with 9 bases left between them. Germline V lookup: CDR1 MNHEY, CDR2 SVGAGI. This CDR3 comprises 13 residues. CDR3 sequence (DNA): TGTGCCAGCACTTCGCAGGGCACAGATACGCAGTATTTT. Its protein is CASTSQGTDTQYF.

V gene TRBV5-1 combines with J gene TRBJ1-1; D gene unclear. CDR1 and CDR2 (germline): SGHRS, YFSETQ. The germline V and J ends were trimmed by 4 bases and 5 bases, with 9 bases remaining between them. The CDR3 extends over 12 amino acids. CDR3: CASSPRGTEAFF. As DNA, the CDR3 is TGCGCCAGCAGCCCTAGAGGGACTGAAGCTTTCTTT.

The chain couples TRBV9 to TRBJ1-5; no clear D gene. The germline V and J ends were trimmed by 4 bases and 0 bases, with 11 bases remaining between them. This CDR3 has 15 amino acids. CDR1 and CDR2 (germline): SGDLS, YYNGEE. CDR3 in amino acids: CASSLEGRSNQPQHF. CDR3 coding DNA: TGTGCCAGCAGCCTAGAGGGCCGTAGCAATCAGCCCCAGCATTTT.

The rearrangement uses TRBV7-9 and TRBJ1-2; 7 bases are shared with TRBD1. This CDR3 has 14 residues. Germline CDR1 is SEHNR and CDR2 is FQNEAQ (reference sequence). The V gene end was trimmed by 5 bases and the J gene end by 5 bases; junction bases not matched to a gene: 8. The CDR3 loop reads CASSPTGEGYGYTF. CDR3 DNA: TGTGCCAGCAGCCCCACAGGGGAGGGGTATGGCTACACCTTC.

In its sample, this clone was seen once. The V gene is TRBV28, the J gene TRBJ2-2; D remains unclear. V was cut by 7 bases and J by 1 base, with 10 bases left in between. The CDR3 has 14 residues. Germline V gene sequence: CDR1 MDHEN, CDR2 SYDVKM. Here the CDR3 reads CASTVRVNTGELFF. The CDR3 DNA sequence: TGTGCCAGCACCGTTAGGGTGAACACCGGGGAGCTGTTTTTT.

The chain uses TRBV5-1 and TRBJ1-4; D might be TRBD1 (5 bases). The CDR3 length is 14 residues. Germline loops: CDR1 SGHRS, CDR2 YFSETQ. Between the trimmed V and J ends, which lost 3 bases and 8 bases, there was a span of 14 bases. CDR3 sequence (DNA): TGCGCCAGCAGCTGGGGCCCAAGCCAGGAAAAACTGTTTTTT. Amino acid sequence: CASSWGPSQEKLFF.